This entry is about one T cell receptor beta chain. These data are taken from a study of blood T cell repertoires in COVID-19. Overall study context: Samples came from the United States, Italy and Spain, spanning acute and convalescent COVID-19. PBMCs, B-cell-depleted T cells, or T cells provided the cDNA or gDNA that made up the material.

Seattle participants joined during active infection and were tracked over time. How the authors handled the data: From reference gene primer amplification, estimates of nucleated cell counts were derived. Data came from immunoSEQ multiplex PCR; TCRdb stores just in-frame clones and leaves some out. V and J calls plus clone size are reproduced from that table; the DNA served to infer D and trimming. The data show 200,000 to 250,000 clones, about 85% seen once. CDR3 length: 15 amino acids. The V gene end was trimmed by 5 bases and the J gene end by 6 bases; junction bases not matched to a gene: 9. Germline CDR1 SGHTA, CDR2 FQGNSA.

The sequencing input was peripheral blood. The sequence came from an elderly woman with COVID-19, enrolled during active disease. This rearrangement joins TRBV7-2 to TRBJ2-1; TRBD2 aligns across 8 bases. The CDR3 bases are TGTGCCAGCAGCGATCGGGGGACTAGTAGCAATGAGCAGTTCTTC. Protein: CASSDRGTSSNEQFF.